The 30 T cell receptor beta chains below were found in one sample sequenced in a study of T-cell memory formation after mild COVID-19. From the 5' RACE reads, TCRdb called clonotypes with MiXCR, one entry per CDR3 protein. Among roughly 370,000 distinct CDR3 sequences listed, approximately 15% were seen once. What was sequenced was PBMCs or a T cell subset sorted from them (not recorded which). All receptors come from a man aged 18 to 29 who had mild COVID-19 (a few samples of this study predate the infection). Cell type and time point are not known.

In its sample, this clonotype was seen a few times. V and J are TRBV5-6 and TRBJ2-2, with 10 bases lining up with TRBD1. The CDR3 consists of 15 residues. J was trimmed by 8 bases and V by 4 bases; bases with no gene match: 8. From germline, CDR1 is SGHDT and CDR2 YYEEEE. CDR3 bases: TGTGCCAGCAGCCCGGGACAGGGGAAGCCAGGGGAGCTGTTTTTT. Translating gives CASSPGQGKPGELFF. Using reference TRBV5-6 and TRBJ2-2 for the parts outside the CDR3, the full variable domain is DAGVTQSPTHLIKTRGQQVTLRCSPKSGHDTVSWYQQALGQGPQFIFQYYEEEERQRGNFPDRFSGHQFPNYSSELNVNALLLGDSALYLCASSPGQGKPGELFFGEGSRLTVL.

The V gene is TRBV5-4, the J gene TRBJ1-4; tentative D call: TRBD1 (5 bases). CDR1 and CDR2 (germline): SGHNT, YYREEE (reference sequence). Deletions cut 7 bases from V and 6 bases from J, with 13 bases between. The CDR3 extends over 13 amino acids. This CDR3 is CASGRASDEKLFF. The CDR3 region has the DNA TGTGCCAGCGGCAGGGCTTCCGATGAAAAACTGTTTTTT.

CDR3 amino acids: CASSPSPTSDEQFF. The CDR3 DNA is TGTGCCAGCAGCCCAAGTCCGACTAGCGATGAGCAGTTCTTC. This rearrangement joins TRBV7-3 to TRBJ2-1, with 8 bases that match TRBD2. There are 14 residues in the CDR3. CDR1 is SGHTA and CDR2 is FQGTGA in the germline V gene. The junction had 8 bases not matched to a gene; V was cut back by 5 bases and J by 8 bases.

There are a few counts of this clonotype. The genes are TRBV25-1 and TRBJ1-1, with TRBD1 matching over 8 bases. CDR1 and CDR2 (germline): MGHDK, SYGVNS. J lost 5 bases, V lost 1 base, and 9 bases had no gene match. The CDR3 spans 16 residues. CDR3 residues: CASSESPGQGGTEAFF. Here the CDR3 DNA reads TGTGCCAGCAGTGAATCTCCCGGACAGGGTGGAACTGAAGCTTTCTTT.

This clonotype was detected ten times or more. The CDR3: CASSVTGLKSYGYTF. The DNA for the CDR3 is TGCGCCAGCAGCGTGACAGGGTTGAAGAGCTATGGCTACACCTTC. The chain links TRBV5-1 to TRBJ1-2; 7 bases align to TRBD1. The CDR3 sequence is 15 residues long. Germline V gives CDR1 SGHRS, CDR2 YFSETQ. V shed 4 bases, J shed 4 bases, and the junction held 10 bases outside the gene matches.

This clonotype occurred a few times. The gene calls are TRBV12-3 or TRBV12-4 and TRBJ2-1, with unresolved D. V lost 2 bases, J lost 13 bases, and 9 bases lay in between. CDR3 length: 11 residues. The CDR3 region has the DNA TGTGCCAGCAGTTTAAAGGGAAAACAGTTCTTC. This translates into CASSLKGKQFF.

This clonotype was picked up many times. The chain carries TRBV5-1 and TRBJ2-6; unclear D gene. Trimming removed 0 bases from V and 0 bases from J, with 4 bases in between. The CDR3 runs 15 residues. CDR1 is SGHRS, CDR2 YFSETQ, per germline. CDR3 residues: CASSLDPSGANVLTF. CDR3 coding DNA: TGCGCCAGCAGCTTGGACCCCTCTGGGGCCAACGTCCTGACTTTC.

This clonotype was seen only a few times. V is TRBV6-2 or TRBV6-3 and J is TRBJ2-7; 7 bases match TRBD1. Germline V gives CDR1 MNHEY, CDR2 SVGEGT. J was trimmed by 7 bases and V by 7 bases; bases with no gene match: 7. The CDR3 has 12 residues. CDR3 sequence reads: CASNDRAGEQYV. CDR3 nucleotides: TGTGCCAGCAACGACAGGGCAGGAGAGCAGTACGTC.

This clonotype showed up many times. This rearrangement joins TRBV5-6 to TRBJ2-7, with 11 nucleotides matching TRBD2. The V segment lost 0 bases and the J segment 0 bases; nucleotides outside the gene matches: 2. The V gene's germline CDR1 is SGHDT and CDR2 YYEEEE. The CDR3 extends over 16 amino acids. CDR3 in DNA: TGTGCCAGCAGCTTGGCTAGCGGGGGGTACTCCTACGAGCAGTACGTC. Amino acid sequence: CASSLASGGYSYEQYV.

Concerning this clonotype: The junction differs from germline at one of its ends, possibly a read error. The rearrangement joins TRBV7-2 to TRBJ1-5; the D is unclear. Germline CDR1 SGHTA, CDR2 FQGNSA. The CDR3 is made up of 14 amino acids. CDR3: CASSLDGSSAVQHF. The CDR3 coding sequence is TGTGCCAGCAGTTTAGACGGGTCATCAGCGGTCCAGCATTTT.

The rearrangement joins TRBV4-1 to TRBJ2-3, with D perhaps matching TRBD1 or TRBD2 (5 bases each). CDR1 is MGHRA and CDR2 is YSYEKL in the germline V gene. This CDR3 is 14 amino acids long. Between the trimmed V and J ends, which lost 6 bases and 7 bases, there was a span of 17 bases. The CDR3 sequence: CASRPWDAGHTQYF. In DNA, the CDR3 is TGCGCCAGCAGACCGTGGGACGCCGGACATACGCAGTATTTT.

This clonotype was recorded a few times. This rearrangement joins TRBV6-5 to TRBJ1-4; D is possibly TRBD1 (5 bases). The length of the CDR3 is 17 residues. The germline gives CDR1 MNHEY, CDR2 SVGAGI. The V end was cut by 0 bases, the J end by 0 bases, with 11 bases between. CDR3 region: CASSYSRQYATNEKLFF. CDR3 bases: TGTGCCAGCAGTTACTCGCGACAGTATGCAACTAATGAAAAACTGTTTTTT.

The CDR3 DNA reads TGCGCCAGCAGTCAGAAGAGGGGGGGTTGCATTCAGTACTTC. Its protein product is CASSQKRGGCIQYF. The rearrangement uses TRBV23-1 and TRBJ2-4, with D possibly being TRBD2 (7 bases). TRBV23-1 is treated as an ORF (open reading frame) with a function not yet certain. V gave up 3 bases and J gave up 9 bases, with 15 bases separating them. The CDR3 runs 14 residues.

The chain has TRBV4-1 and TRBJ2-1; D is undetermined. Germline CDR1 MGHRA, CDR2 YSYEKL. Trimming stripped 0 bases from V and 9 bases from J, with 6 bases between. The length of the CDR3 is 12 residues. As DNA, the CDR3 is TGCGCCAGCAGCCAAGATCAAGGTGAGCAGTTCTTC. Translation: CASSQDQGEQFF.

As concerns this clonotype: A junction boundary mismatches the germline segment, possibly from a read error. The chain has TRBV6-5 and TRBJ2-2, with a weak D call TRBD2 (6 bases). Germline V gives CDR1 MNHEY, CDR2 SVGAGI. The CDR3 totals 14 residues. The CDR3 spells CASRPGTLTGELIF. CDR3 bases: TGTGCCAGCAGACCCGGGACTTTGACCGGGGAGCTGATTTTT.

The genes are TRBV3-2 and TRBJ1-5; the table's D call of TRBD1 was not tested on the DNA. TRBV3-2 is a pseudogene. CDR3 size: 17 residues. The CDR3 loop reads CASSRHRDADGNQPQHF. The DNA for the CDR3 is TGTGCCAGCAGCCGCCACAGGGACGCAGATGGTAATCAGCCCCAGCATTTT.

The chain employs TRBV6-5 and TRBJ2-1; weak D call: TRBD2 (6 bases). Germline V gives CDR1 MNHEY, CDR2 SVGAGI. The CDR3 runs to 16 residues. V lost 6 bases and J lost 0, with 15 bases in between. CDR3 DNA sequence: TGTGCCAGCAGCCCCTTGGGGGGACCCTCCTACAATGAGCAGTTCTTC. Translation gives CASSPLGGPSYNEQFF.

This clonotype was seen repeatedly, ten times or more. CDR3 loop: CASSLGLAETQYF. The CDR3 region has the DNA TGTGCCAGCAGCCTAGGACTAGCGGAGACCCAGTACTTC. The chain combines TRBV7-8 with TRBJ2-5; TRBD2 agrees at 9 bases. Germline CDR1 reads SGHVS; CDR2 reads FQNEAQ. The CDR3 runs 13 residues. V shed 5 bases, J shed 5 bases, and the junction held 3 bases outside the gene matches.

This clonotype was seen a few times. V gene TRBV4-1 combines with J gene TRBJ1-2, with D possibly matching TRBD1 (6 bases). The ends were cut back, 8 bases at V and 4 bases at J, with 17 bases in the middle. Germline CDR1 is MGHRA and CDR2 is YSYEKL. CDR3 length: 14 residues. CDR3 nucleotide sequence: TGCGCCAGCGGACATCAGGGGAGCGGCTATGGCTACACCTTC. This codes for CASGHQGSGYGYTF.

This clonotype has just a few counts. V and J are TRBV4-1 and TRBJ2-1; 10 bases are shared with TRBD1. V shed 2 bases and J 3 bases; nucleotides not matched to a gene: 10. Germline CDR1 reads MGHRA; CDR2 reads YSYEKL. This CDR3 has 18 residues. The CDR3 region has the DNA TGCGCCAGCAGCCAAAAGCTCCTCGGACAGGGGGACTACAATGAGCAGTTCTTC. This encodes CASSQKLLGQGDYNEQFF.

The rearrangement uses TRBV28 and TRBJ2-1; 13 nucleotides align to TRBD2. In germline, CDR1 is MDHEN, CDR2 SYDVKM. This CDR3 region has 17 residues. V shed 5 bases, J shed 4 bases, and the junction held 8 bases outside the gene matches. The CDR3: CASSATPGLAGYNEQFF. CDR3 coding DNA: TGTGCCAGCAGTGCCACTCCGGGACTAGCGGGGTACAATGAGCAGTTCTTC. Supplemented by reference TRBV28 and TRBJ2-1, the full variable domain reads DVKVTQSSRYLVKRTGEKVFLECVQDMDHENMFWYRQDPGLGLRLIYFSYDVKMKEKGDIPEGYSVSREKKERFSLILESASTNQTSMYLCASSATPGLAGYNEQFFGPGTRLTVL.

This clonotype came up a few times. Here the CDR3 DNA reads TGTGCCAGCAGTCCCAGGCTCAGCACAGATACGCAGTATTTT. It translates to CASSPRLSTDTQYF. The genes are TRBV12-3 or TRBV12-4 and TRBJ2-3, with D uncertain. The CDR3 is 14 residues long. V was shortened by 5 bases and J by 0 bases, with 9 bases between the two germline ends.

The genes are TRBV5-1 and TRBJ1-1, with D tentatively TRBD1 (5 bases). Deletions cut 3 bases from V and 5 bases from J, with 20 bases between. The V gene's germline CDR1 is SGHRS and CDR2 YFSETQ. This CDR3 region has 16 residues. CDR3 DNA sequence: TGCGCCAGCAGCTCCCACCCCGGGACGGGAACGACTGAAGCTTTCTTT. Translating gives CASSSHPGTGTTEAFF.

The table lists this clonotype with many counts. The rearrangement links TRBV5-1 to TRBJ1-2, with D possibly matching TRBD1 (5 bases). CDR3 length equals 14 residues. Trimming pared 2 bases from V and 4 bases from J, leaving 12 bases between. CDR1 and CDR2 from the germline V gene are SGHRS and YFSETQ. CDR3 nucleotides: TGCGCCAGCAGCTTTGGGGGGAGTGGCTATGGCTACACCTTC. Residues: CASSFGGSGYGYTF.

This clonotype was detected only a few times. The CDR3 coding sequence is TGCAGTGCTAGGGTAGCCGGGACAAGGAGTCAGCCCCAGCATTTT. This translates into CSARVAGTRSQPQHF. V is TRBV20-1 and J is TRBJ1-5, with D perhaps matching TRBD1 (6 bases). CDR1 and CDR2 from the germline V gene are DFQATT and SNEGSKA (reference sequence). With 3 bases removed from V and 6 bases from J, the gap between germline ends came to 18 bases. The CDR3 spans 15 residues.

This clonotype was counted only a few times. V and J are TRBV7-2 and TRBJ2-2, with a weak D call TRBD2 (7 bases). Germline CDR1 and CDR2: SGHTA and FQGNSA. The V end lost 5 bases, the J end lost 0 bases, and 10 bases lay between the germline ends. The CDR3 length is 15 residues. CDR3 protein: CASSPGGSNTGELFF. CDR3 in DNA: TGTGCCAGCAGCCCGGGGGGCTCGAACACCGGGGAGCTGTTTTTT. Looking up the rest from reference TRBV7-2 and TRBJ2-2 gives the full variable domain: GAGVSQSPSNKVTEKGKDVELRCDPISGHTALYWYRQSLGQGLEFLIYFQGNSAPDKSGLPSDRFSAERTGGSVSTLTIQRTQQEDSAVYLCASSPGGSNTGELFFGEGSRLTVL.

V and J are TRBV4-1 and TRBJ2-1; D assignment may be TRBD1 or TRBD2 (5 bases each). The CDR3 length is 16 residues. Trimming stripped 3 bases from V and 4 bases from J, with 16 bases between. The germline gives CDR1 MGHRA, CDR2 YSYEKL. CDR3 amino acids: CASSHIQGRLYNEQFF. The CDR3 nucleotides read TGCGCCAGCAGCCACATCCAGGGACGTTTATACAATGAGCAGTTCTTC.

This clonotype was seen only a few times. V usage is TRBV5-1 and J usage is TRBJ2-1; 8 nucleotides line up with TRBD2. The V segment lost 4 bases and the J segment 8 bases; nucleotides outside the gene matches: 8. Germline V gives CDR1 SGHRS, CDR2 YFSETQ. The CDR3 covers 14 residues. The CDR3 DNA follows: TGCGCCAGCAGCCGGGGCGGGGGGTCTGATGAGCAGTTCTTC. Protein: CASSRGGGSDEQFF.

The V gene is TRBV7-8, the J gene TRBJ1-5, with D uncertain. The CDR3 contains 15 residues. Looked up from germline, CDR1 is SGHVS and CDR2 is FQNEAQ. Trimming pared 1 base from V and 3 bases from J, leaving 10 bases between. Written as DNA, the CDR3 is TGTGCCAGCAGCTTAGGGACTGTGGACAATCAGCCCCAGCATTTT. Translating it yields CASSLGTVDNQPQHF.

The chain employs TRBV12-3 or TRBV12-4 and TRBJ1-4; the D gene is possibly TRBD1 (6 bases). V lost 4 bases and J 4 bases, leaving 16 bases between the germline ends. The CDR3 contains 16 residues. The CDR3 loop is CASSSLTGHGNEKLFF. CDR3 bases: TGTGCCAGCAGTTCTCTCACAGGGCACGGTAATGAAAAACTGTTTTTT.